Below, 5 T cell receptor beta chains from the same sample are listed, as sequenced in a study of CD8 T cells in ankylosing spondylitis. Using its own MiXCR run on the 5' RACE reads, TCRdb lists one record per CDR3 protein. This table holds tens of thousands of distinct CDR3 sequences, more than 15% found once. The specimen was blood. Receptors originate from a male donor with ankylosing spondylitis or in good health (not recorded which).

The genes are TRBV20-1 and TRBJ2-1; D is ambiguous. The CDR3 runs 12 residues. Germline lookup yields CDR1 DFQATT and CDR2 SNEGSKA (reference sequence). V was pared by 5 bases and J by 3 bases, with 8 bases between. In nucleotides, the CDR3 is TGCAGTGCTCCCCAGGTCTACAATGAGCAGTTCTTC. Residues: CSAPQVYNEQFF.

This clonotype was seen only a few times. V usage is TRBV29-1 and J usage is TRBJ2-2; D is perhaps TRBD1 or TRBD2 (6 bases each). Germline loops: CDR1 SQVTM, CDR2 ANQGSEA. Trimming removed 3 bases at V and 8 bases at J, with 13 bases between. The CDR3 length is 13 residues. DNA of the CDR3: TGCAGCGTTGAGGGGGGCGCGTCGGGGGAGCTGTTTTTT. Translation gives CSVEGGASGELFF.

The chain links TRBV24-1 to TRBJ2-2; 8 bases are shared with TRBD1. The CDR3 covers 15 residues. The junction had 4 bases not matched to a gene; V was cut back by 3 bases and J by 5 bases. Germline CDR1 is KGHDR and CDR2 is SFDVKD. The CDR3 DNA sequence: TGTGCCACCAGTGATATGACAGGGGAAACCGGGGAGCTGTTTTTT. Translated: CATSDMTGETGELFF.

This chain links TRBV7-6 with TRBJ2-1, with TRBD1 identical over 7 bases. The J segment lost 0 bases and the V segment lost 5 bases, leaving 7 bases of the junction unmatched. CDR3 size: 16 residues. CDR1 is SGHVS and CDR2 is FNYEAQ in the germline V gene. CDR3 DNA sequence: TGTGCCAGCAGCATAAACCGGGACAGCTCCTACAATGAGCAGTTCTTC. Translation: CASSINRDSSYNEQFF.

This chain joins TRBV7-2 and TRBJ2-1; TRBD2 agrees at 10 bases. Per the germline V gene, CDR1 is SGHTA and CDR2 is FQGNSA. This CDR3 is 16 amino acids long. V shed 0 bases and J 6 bases; nucleotides not matched to a gene: 5. Written as DNA, the CDR3 is TGTGCCAGCAGCTTAGCAGCGGGAGGGAGATTCAATGAGCAGTTCTTC. This translates into CASSLAAGGRFNEQFF.